These 13 T cell receptor beta chains share one sample of origin, sequenced in a study of cytomegalovirus exposure and HLA in healthy donors. With 60 Vbeta and 13 Jbeta primers, the PCR was carried out. The method was immunoSEQ multiplex PCR; TCRdb's version includes in-frame clones alone and lacks a portion of them. The sample holds approximately 210,000 clones, about 80% seen once. Source material: PBMCs. Every receptor here comes from a woman between 45 and 60 years old in good health and CMV-seropositive.

The chain combines TRBV19 with TRBJ2-3; TRBD1 might be the D (6 bases). CDR3 length: 14 residues. From germline, CDR1 is LNHDA and CDR2 SQIVND (reference sequence). V was trimmed by 3 bases and J by 6 bases, leaving 13 bases between them. In nucleotides, the CDR3 is TGTGCCAGTAGTATTGGGCACAGGGTGGATACGCAGTATTTT. Encoded protein: CASSIGHRVDTQYF.

The chain employs TRBV5-1 and TRBJ2-7, with D unclear. Trimming took off 5 bases at V and 2 bases at J, with 14 bases between the two ends. Germline lookup yields CDR1 SGHRS and CDR2 YFSETQ. This CDR3 contains 14 residues. This chain's CDR3 is CASSGVDSAYEQYF. The DNA for the CDR3 is TGCGCCAGCAGTGGTGTAGATAGTGCCTACGAGCAGTACTTC.

V usage is TRBV6-5 and J usage is TRBJ1-1; perhaps TRBD1 as D (6 bases). CDR3 size: 14 residues. Germline values: CDR1 MNHEY, CDR2 SVGAGI. Trimming pared 8 bases from V and 0 bases from J, leaving 13 bases between. CDR3 residues: CASAQGRMNTEAFF. The CDR3, as DNA: TGTGCCAGCGCACAGGGAAGGATGAACACTGAAGCTTTCTTT.

V usage is TRBV7-9 and J usage is TRBJ2-7, with 7 bases identical to TRBD2. The CDR3 is made up of 14 amino acids. The V and J ends lost 5 bases and 5 bases, in that order; junction bases with no gene match: 9. CDR1 and CDR2 (germline): SEHNR, FQNEAQ (reference sequence). CDR3 loop: CASSEVGGDHEQYF. The CDR3 region has the DNA TGTGCCAGCAGCGAAGTGGGGGGGGACCACGAGCAGTACTTC.

Worth noting for this clone: Within the sample, other DNA sequences also encode this same CDR3. The gene calls are TRBV5-1 and TRBJ1-1, with a possible D match to TRBD1 (5 bases). Trimming took 0 bases from V and 3 from J, leaving 18 bases between them. This CDR3 spans 17 amino acids. Germline CDR1 and CDR2: SGHRS and YFSETQ. CDR3 nucleotides: TGCGCCAGCAGCTTGGAACCCGCCGGCAGACAGTACACTGAAGCTTTCTTT. It codes for CASSLEPAGRQYTEAFF.

The V call is TRBV4-3, the J call TRBJ2-2; D remains ambiguous. Trimming left V 0 bases short and J 1 base short, with 18 bases between. Germline CDR1 reads LGHNA; CDR2 reads YSLEER. The CDR3 extends over 19 amino acids. CDR3 coding DNA: TGCGCCAGCAGCCAAGATTCCCCAACCCGAGCCGAGAACACCGGGGAGCTGTTTTTT. Its translation: CASSQDSPTRAENTGELFF.

This clone was found a few times. The chain couples TRBV6-5 to TRBJ2-1, with TRBD1 as a possible D gene (5 bases). Germline lookup yields CDR1 MNHEY and CDR2 SVGAGI. The CDR3 sequence is 16 residues long. The V gene lost 2 bases and the J gene lost 3 bases, with 14 bases spanning the gap. CDR3 DNA sequence: TGTGCCAGCAGTTACCGCAGGGTTTCAATCTACAATGAGCAGTTCTTC. It is translated as CASSYRRVSIYNEQFF.

The chain joins TRBV28 to TRBJ1-6, with a weak D call TRBD1 (6 bases). The V and J ends lost 7 bases and 9 bases respectively, with 10 bases between them. The CDR3 is made up of 12 amino acids. The germline gives CDR1 MDHEN, CDR2 SYDVKM. The CDR3: CASNRVGSPLHF. The CDR3 nucleotides read TGTGCCAGCAACAGGGTGGGTTCACCCCTCCACTTT.

This chain links TRBV5-6 with TRBJ1-2; the D is unclear. The CDR3 has 15 residues. Trimming left V 0 bases short and J 4 bases short, with 13 bases between. Germline V CDR1 and CDR2: SGHDT, YYEEEE. CDR3: CASSLANQLLYGYTF. CDR3 in DNA: TGTGCCAGCAGCTTGGCCAACCAACTCCTCTATGGCTACACCTTC.

The chain uses TRBV27 and TRBJ1-1; weak D call: TRBD1 (5 bases). CDR3 size: 12 residues. Trimming took off 4 bases at V and 5 bases at J, with 8 bases between the two ends. The germline V gene has CDR1 MNHEY and CDR2 SMNVEV (reference sequence). CDR3: CASSWGGTEAFF. The CDR3, as DNA: TGTGCCAGCAGTTGGGGGGGGACTGAAGCTTTCTTT.

The CDR3 coding sequence is TGCGCCAGCAGCTCCCAGGGGCGTAACTATGGCTACACCTTC. Translated, it gives CASSSQGRNYGYTF. This chain connects TRBV5-1 to TRBJ1-2; possible D gene TRBD1, 6 bases. Deletions cut 3 bases from V and 1 base from J, with 10 bases between. The germline CDR1 and CDR2 sequences are SGHRS and YFSETQ. The CDR3 has 14 residues.

This clone was observed once. At one boundary the junction diverges from the germline segment, which might be a read error. CDR3 sequence (DNA): TGTGCCAGCAGCCCGACCACATTGTACGAGGTGCACTTC. Amino acids: CASSPTTLYEVHF. This chain connects TRBV7-8 to TRBJ2-7; D not resolved. The germline gives CDR1 SGHVS, CDR2 FQNEAQ. The CDR3 sequence is 13 residues long.

The rearrangement links TRBV7-6 to TRBJ1-1; 10 bases are shared with TRBD1. V dropped 3 bases and J dropped 5; count of bases not matched to a gene: 6. From germline, CDR1 is SGHVS and CDR2 FNYEAQ. This CDR3 spans 15 amino acids. The CDR3 DNA sequence: TGTGCCAGCAGCTTCCAGACAGGGGGCGTTACTGAAGCTTTCTTT. Translation gives CASSFQTGGVTEAFF. Combining the CDR3 with reference TRBV7-6 and TRBJ1-1 gives the whole variable domain GAGVSQSPRYKVTKRGQDVALRCDPISGHVSLYWYRQALGQGPEFLTYFNYEAQQDKSGLPNDRFSAERPEGSISTLTIQRTEQRDSAMYRCASSFQTGGVTEAFFGQGTRLTVV.